This passage covers 10 T cell receptor beta chains from one sample sequenced in a study of blood T cell repertoires in COVID-19. TCRdb's table, derived via immunoSEQ multiplex PCR, lists solely in-frame clones and lacks some. The sample lists 150,000 to 200,000 clones; about four fifths were seen once. The sample was peripheral blood. These receptors came from a man in his fifties or sixties with acute or convalescent COVID-19.

This chain connects TRBV3-1 (or the pseudogene TRBV3-2) to TRBJ1-2; D not certain. Germline loops: CDR1 LGHDT, CDR2 YNNKEL (reference sequence). The CDR3 runs 12 residues. Trimming shortened V by 1 base and J by 2 bases, and 2 bases separated the two germline ends. CDR3 sequence reads: CASSQVNYGYTF. CDR3 in DNA: TGTGCCAGCAGCCAAGTAAACTATGGCTACACCTTC.

The genes are TRBV6-2 or TRBV6-3 and TRBJ2-5; 11 bases fit TRBD2. J gave up 5 bases and V 6 bases, and 23 bases lay outside the gene matches. From germline, CDR1 is MNHEY and CDR2 SVGEGT. The CDR3 length is 20 residues. The CDR3 coding sequence is TGTGCCAGCAGCCCCGACCCTCGTAAACATAGCGGGGGGGCCCGGGAGACCCAGTACTTC. It yields the protein CASSPDPRKHSGGARETQYF.

This clone appeared once. The chain has TRBV19 and TRBJ1-5, with 9 bases lining up with TRBD1. Losses at the gene ends were 9 bases for V and 2 bases for J; bases not matched to a gene: 14. In germline, CDR1 is LNHDA, CDR2 SQIVND (reference sequence). This CDR3 spans 17 amino acids. This CDR3 reads CASRPGTGFGGNQPQHF. In nucleotides, the CDR3 is TGTGCCAGCCGTCCCGGGACAGGGTTCGGGGGCAATCAGCCCCAGCATTTT. The full variable domain, completed using reference TRBV19 and TRBJ1-5, is DGGITQSPKYLFRKEGQNVTLSCEQNLNHDAMYWYRQDPGQGLRLIYYSQIVNDFQKGDIAEGYSVSREKKESFPLTVTSAQKNPTAFYLCASRPGTGFGGNQPQHFGDGTRLSIL.

The genes are TRBV23-1 and TRBJ1-5, with TRBD1 matching over 9 bases. TRBV23-1 is sorted into the ORF group, with uncertain function. The V segment lost 8 bases and the J segment 2 bases; nucleotides outside the gene matches: 16. The CDR3 has 18 residues. The DNA for the CDR3 is TGCGCCAGCGGAAGGAGAACAGGGGGCTCGTTAGGCAATCAGCCCCAGCATTTT. Protein: CASGRRTGGSLGNQPQHF.

This clone was seen once. CDR3 coding DNA: TGTGCCAGCAGTTCATACAGGGGGCACGCACTGTTTTTT. Translated: CASSSYRGHALFF. The chain has TRBV12-3 or TRBV12-4 and TRBJ1-4; 9 bases align to TRBD1. Trimming cost V 4 bases and J 13 bases; bases outside gene matches: 7. CDR3 length: 13 amino acids.

The CDR3 protein is CASSLTGRAGGDAGELFF. CDR3 in DNA: TGTGCCAGCAGTTTAACGGGCCGGGCGGGGGGTGATGCCGGGGAGCTGTTTTTT. V and J are TRBV27 and TRBJ2-2; 8 positions match TRBD2. The V gene end was trimmed by 2 bases and the J gene end by 6 bases; junction bases not matched to a gene: 14. Germline V CDR1 and CDR2: MNHEY, SMNVEV (reference sequence). The length of the CDR3 is 18 residues.

CDR3 region: CASRTVGGSTDTQYF. The CDR3, as DNA: TGTGCCAGTAGAACCGTGGGGGGATCCACAGATACGCAGTATTTT. The chain employs TRBV19 and TRBJ2-3; a weak D match, TRBD2 (6 bases). The CDR3 totals 15 residues. The germline V gene has CDR1 LNHDA and CDR2 SQIVND (reference sequence). V lost 6 bases, J lost 2 bases, and 15 bases lay in between.

The chain uses TRBV19 and TRBJ1-5; perhaps TRBD1 as D (5 bases). Germline V lookup: CDR1 LNHDA, CDR2 SQIVND (reference sequence). The CDR3 totals 15 residues. Trimming took off 5 bases at V and 0 bases at J, with 11 bases between the two ends. CDR3 in amino acids: CASSLGLYSNQPQHF. DNA for the CDR3: TGTGCCAGTAGTCTGGGACTTTATAGCAATCAGCCCCAGCATTTT.

V is TRBV6-5 and J is TRBJ1-2; tentative D call: TRBD1 (6 bases). Trimming removed 6 bases at V and 5 bases at J, with 19 bases between. The CDR3 loop spans 15 amino acids. Per germline, CDR1 MNHEY and CDR2 SVGAGI. The CDR3 nucleotides read TGTGCCAGCAGCCTAATTCAGACAGGAGAATATGGCTACACCTTC. Translation: CASSLIQTGEYGYTF.

This rearrangement joins TRBV5-1 to TRBJ1-1; D perhaps matches TRBD1 (6 bases). Looked up from germline, CDR1 is SGHRS and CDR2 is YFSETQ. V was trimmed by 0 bases and J by 4 bases, leaving 16 bases between them. This CDR3 has 16 amino acids. The CDR3 is CASSLVSGQGSTEAFF. The CDR3 nucleotides are TGCGCCAGCAGCTTGGTCTCTGGGCAGGGGAGCACTGAAGCTTTCTTT.